This TCR beta chain originates from a study of blood T cell repertoires in COVID-19. This CDR3 contains 13 residues. Clones were read by immunoSEQ multiplex PCR, and TCRdb kept only the in-frame ones, dropping some. The sample gives some 250,000 clones, roughly 83% of which show up once; around 30% is in the top ten. Input material: peripheral blood. The origin of this receptor is a man in his forties or fifties with acute or convalescent COVID-19. This sequence joins TRBV21-1 and TRBJ2-1; no DNA check was done on the table's D call, TRBD1. TRBV21-1 is a pseudogene. The CDR3 region has the DNA TGTGCCAGCAGGGACAGGGTGTGGTGTGAGCAGTTCTTC. It encodes CASRDRVWCEQFF.